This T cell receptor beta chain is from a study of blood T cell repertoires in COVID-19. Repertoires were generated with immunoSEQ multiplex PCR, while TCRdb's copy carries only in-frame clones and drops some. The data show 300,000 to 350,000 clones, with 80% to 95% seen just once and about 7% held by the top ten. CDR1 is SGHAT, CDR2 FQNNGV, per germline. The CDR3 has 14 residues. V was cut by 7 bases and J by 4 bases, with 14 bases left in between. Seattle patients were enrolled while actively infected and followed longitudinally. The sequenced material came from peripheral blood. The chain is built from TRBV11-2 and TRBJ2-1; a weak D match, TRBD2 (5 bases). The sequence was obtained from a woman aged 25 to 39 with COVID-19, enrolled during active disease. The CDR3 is CASTAGGPYNEQFF. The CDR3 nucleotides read TGTGCCAGCACCGCGGGCGGACCTTACAATGAGCAGTTCTTC. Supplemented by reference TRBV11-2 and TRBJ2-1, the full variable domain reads EAGVAQSPRYKIIEKRQSVAFWCNPISGHATLYWYQQILGQGPKLLIQFQNNGVVDDSQLPKDRFSAERLKGVDSTLKIQPAKLEDSAVYLCASTAGGPYNEQFFGPGTRLTVL.